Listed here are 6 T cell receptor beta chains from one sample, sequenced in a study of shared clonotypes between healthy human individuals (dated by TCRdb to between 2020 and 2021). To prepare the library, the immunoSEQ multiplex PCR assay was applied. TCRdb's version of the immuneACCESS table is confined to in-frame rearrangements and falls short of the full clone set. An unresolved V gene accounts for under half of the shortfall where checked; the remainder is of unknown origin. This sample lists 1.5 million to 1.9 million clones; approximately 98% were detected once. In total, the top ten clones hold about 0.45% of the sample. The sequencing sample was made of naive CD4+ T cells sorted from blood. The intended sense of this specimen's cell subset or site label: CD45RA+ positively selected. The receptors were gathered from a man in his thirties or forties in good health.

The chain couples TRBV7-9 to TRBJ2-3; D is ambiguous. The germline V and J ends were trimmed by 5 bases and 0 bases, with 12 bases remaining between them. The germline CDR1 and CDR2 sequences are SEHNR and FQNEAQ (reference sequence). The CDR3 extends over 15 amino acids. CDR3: CASSPTWWSTDTQYF. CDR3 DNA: TGTGCCAGCAGCCCAACCTGGTGGAGCACAGATACGCAGTATTTT.

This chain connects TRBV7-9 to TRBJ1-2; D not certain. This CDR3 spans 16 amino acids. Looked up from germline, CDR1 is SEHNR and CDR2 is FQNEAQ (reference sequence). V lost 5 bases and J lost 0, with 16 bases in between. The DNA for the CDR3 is TGTGCCAGCAGCCGCTCCGGACCGGATACTAACTATGGCTACACCTTC. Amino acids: CASSRSGPDTNYGYTF.

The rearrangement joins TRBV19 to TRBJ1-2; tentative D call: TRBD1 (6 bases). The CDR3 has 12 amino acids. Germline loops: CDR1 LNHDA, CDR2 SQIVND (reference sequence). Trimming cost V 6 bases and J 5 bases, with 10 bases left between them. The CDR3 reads CASRGQLYGYTF. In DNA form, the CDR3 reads TGTGCCAGTAGGGGACAACTTTATGGCTACACCTTC.

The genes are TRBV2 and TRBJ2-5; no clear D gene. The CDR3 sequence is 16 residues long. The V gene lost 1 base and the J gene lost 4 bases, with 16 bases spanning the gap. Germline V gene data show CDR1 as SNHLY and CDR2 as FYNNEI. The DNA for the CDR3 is TGTGCCAGCAGTGAAGGAAAAGGTCTAGGAAGAGAGACCCAGTACTTC. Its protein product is CASSEGKGLGRETQYF.

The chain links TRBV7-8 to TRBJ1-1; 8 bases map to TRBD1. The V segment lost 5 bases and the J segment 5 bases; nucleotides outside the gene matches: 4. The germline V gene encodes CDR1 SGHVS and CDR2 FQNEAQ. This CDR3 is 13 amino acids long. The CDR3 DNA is TGTGCCAGCAGCGTCCGGACAGGGACTGAAGCTTTCTTT. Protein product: CASSVRTGTEAFF.

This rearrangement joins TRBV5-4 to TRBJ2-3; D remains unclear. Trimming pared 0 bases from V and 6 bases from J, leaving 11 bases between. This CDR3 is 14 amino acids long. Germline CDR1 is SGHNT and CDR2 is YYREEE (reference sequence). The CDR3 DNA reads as TGTGCCAGCAGCTTGGCCCCACTTTGGGATACGCAGTATTTT. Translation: CASSLAPLWDTQYF.